This T cell receptor beta chain was found in a study of OX40 agonist ivuxolimab in advanced cancers. Germline V gene sequence: CDR1 SGHTA, CDR2 FQGNSA. The CDR3 totals 15 residues. Losses at the gene ends were 0 bases for V and 7 bases for J; bases not matched to a gene: 1. TCRdb's copy holds only in-frame clones and misses some; the assay was immunoSEQ multiplex PCR. The data show about 80,000 clones, 90% to 95% seen once. The sequencing here drew on CD4+ or CD8+ T cells sorted from blood, taken in a trial of the OX40 agonist ivuxolimab. The gene calls are TRBV7-2 and TRBJ2-5; 14 bases fit TRBD2. The clonotype comes from an adult with an advanced solid tumor such as melanoma, head and neck, liver or kidney cancer. The CDR3 region has the DNA TGTGCCAGCAGCTTAGCCGGGACTAGCGGGGGGACCCAGTACTTC. Amino acids: CASSLAGTSGGTQYF.